The clone carrying this T cell receptor beta chain was observed at least ten times. Thyroid surgery was performed in patients who had received no treatment beforehand. Using MiXCR, TCRdb re-called clones from the PCR reads. The sample has fewer than 55,000 clones; 15% to 20% are singletons. The data belong to a study of metastatic and nonmetastatic thyroid tumors. Study-wide background: Blood and tumor or nodule tissue repertoires from malignant and benign thyroid patients were compared.

The CDR3 is 17 residues long. Germline CDR1 SGHRS, CDR2 YFSETQ. With 2 bases removed from V and 5 bases from J, the gap between germline ends came to 19 bases. Source material: blood. This chain joins TRBV5-1 and TRBJ2-2, with D perhaps given as TRBD1 or TRBD2 (6 bases each). The receptor comes from a female donor with papillary thyroid cancer or a benign thyroid nodule (not recorded which). Some clones in this sample may be carry-over from other donors' samples. CDR3 sequence (DNA): TGCGCCAGCAGCTTAACCCCAACTAGGGGGGAGACCGGGGAGCTGTTTTTT. Translation: CASSLTPTRGETGELFF.